Following are 10 T cell receptor beta chains from one sample sequenced in a study of T-cell reconstitution after alpha-beta-depleted transplantation in children. During its preparation, the TCRbeta library received unique molecular identifiers. TCRdb reanalysed the PCR reads using MiXCR and keeps one entry per CDR3 protein. Seen here are about 600,000 distinct CDR3 sequences, roughly a tenth observed once, and the top ten hold less than 5%. The sequenced sample was PBMCs from the stem cell graft donor, obtained from the stem cell graft. The receptor set was obtained from a human donor who donated a stem cell graft to a child with acute myeloid leukemia.

This clonotype was seen many times. This sequence joins TRBV7-8 and TRBJ1-1, with TRBD1 as a possible D gene (5 bases). CDR1 and CDR2 from the germline V gene are SGHVS and FQNEAQ. Trimming cost V 4 bases and J 7 bases, with 16 bases left between them. This CDR3 has 14 residues. CDR3 region: CASSWLVGAGEAFF. The CDR3, as DNA: TGTGCCAGCAGCTGGCTAGTAGGGGCAGGTGAAGCTTTCTTT.

This clonotype was detected once. At one of its ends the junction is not consistent with the germline gene, which may arise from a read error. The rearrangement links TRBV4-3 to TRBJ2-5; possibly TRBD1 for D (6 bases). CDR1 and CDR2 (germline): LGHNA, YSLEER. The CDR3 runs to 12 residues. CDR3 DNA sequence: TGCGCCAGCAACCAAGACAGGGAGACCCAGTACTTC. This gives the protein CASNQDRETQYF.

The gene calls are TRBV5-1 and TRBJ2-5; D not resolved. The germline gives CDR1 SGHRS, CDR2 YFSETQ. CDR3 length: 16 amino acids. V lost 4 bases, J lost 0 bases, and 16 bases lay in between. The CDR3 region is CASSPTPRKYQETQYF. CDR3 nucleotide sequence: TGCGCCAGCAGCCCGACGCCTAGAAAGTACCAAGAGACCCAGTACTTC.

This clonotype showed up just a few times. This rearrangement joins TRBV4-3 to TRBJ2-4; 7 nucleotides match TRBD2. This CDR3 is 15 amino acids long. After removal of 0 bases from V and 1 base from J, the junction contained 0 bases not matched to a gene. Germline V lookup: CDR1 LGHNA, CDR2 YSLEER. This CDR3 is CASSQDGGAKNIQYF. For the CDR3, the DNA is TGCGCCAGCAGCCAAGACGGGGGGGCCAAAAACATTCAGTACTTC.

This clonotype occurred a few times. V and J are TRBV5-5 and TRBJ2-1; D is tentatively TRBD1 or TRBD2 (6 bases each). The V end was cut by 3 bases, the J end by 0 bases, with 16 bases between. CDR1 and CDR2 (germline): SGHKS, YYEKEE (reference sequence). The CDR3 contains 17 residues. The chain's CDR3 is CASSSGGGPNSYNEQFF. The CDR3 nucleotides are TGTGCCAGCAGCTCGGGTGGGGGGCCGAACTCCTACAATGAGCAGTTCTTC.

V gene TRBV12-3 or TRBV12-4 combines with J gene TRBJ1-3, with TRBD1 matching 7 bases. The CDR3 is 13 amino acids. The junction had 6 bases not matched to a gene; V was cut back by 2 bases and J by 11 bases. The DNA for the CDR3 is TGTGCCAGCAGTTTAAGGGGCCAGGGGGCCATATATTTT. This encodes CASSLRGQGAIYF.

This clonotype was counted between two and nine times. The rearrangement joins TRBV28 to TRBJ2-6; 8 bases match TRBD1. V lost 4 bases and J lost 5; bases outside the gene matches: 10. The CDR3 consists of 17 residues. Germline CDR1 and CDR2: MDHEN and SYDVKM. The DNA for the CDR3 is TGTGCCAGCAGTTCCTATTCAGGGGGCGCGAGGGCCAACGTCCTGACTTTC. Translated, it gives CASSSYSGGARANVLTF.

The chain joins TRBV9 to TRBJ2-7; D call uncertain. The V end lost 0 bases, the J end lost 6 bases, and 13 bases lay between the germline ends. The germline V gene has CDR1 SGDLS and CDR2 YYNGEE. CDR3 size: 14 residues. As DNA, the CDR3 is TGTGCCAGCAGCGTAGCTGAGCCACCCATCGAGCAGTACTTC. Translating it yields CASSVAEPPIEQYF. The variable domain in full, with the rest retrieved from reference TRBV9 and TRBJ2-7, is DSGVTQTPKHLITATGQRVTLRCSPRSGDLSVYWYQQSLDQGLQFLIQYYNGEERAKGNILERFSAQQFPDLHSELNLSSLELGDSALYFCASSVAEPPIEQYFGPGTRLTVT.

This chain links TRBV10-3 with TRBJ1-2; D uncertain. The V and J ends lost 7 bases and 1 base respectively, with 10 bases between them. Germline CDR1 is ENHRY and CDR2 is SYGVKD. This CDR3 has 13 amino acids. CDR3 residues: CAITLTLNYGYTF. CDR3 in DNA: TGTGCCATCACTCTGACACTTAACTATGGCTACACCTTC.

This clonotype was counted ten times or more. The genes are TRBV7-9 and TRBJ2-7; D gene unclear. The CDR3 consists of 11 residues. V was pared by 5 bases and J by 5 bases, with 7 bases between. Looked up from germline, CDR1 is SEHNR and CDR2 is FQNEAQ (reference sequence). The CDR3 loop is CASSPLHEQYF. The DNA for the CDR3 is TGTGCCAGCAGCCCCCTTCACGAGCAGTACTTC.